This T cell receptor beta chain was captured by sequencing in a study of T cells in Graves' hyperthyroidism and ophthalmopathy. Regarding the study as a whole: Blood also held most thyroid clonotypes expanded beyond 0.001.

The CDR3 spans 14 residues. Trimming removed 8 bases at V and 1 base at J, with 15 bases between. Germline CDR1 ENHRY, CDR2 SYGVKD. About this clonotype itself: Its target is unknown.

Authors of the study amplified TCR beta CDR3 regions from RNA transcripts. A first-round RT-PCR of the TCR CDR3 used the HTBI primer set. TCRdb called the multiplex PCR reads again in MiXCR, with one record for every CDR3 protein. Here the sample spans hundreds of thousands of distinct CDR3 sequences, nearly 20% being singletons. The sample was blood. The TCR originated in a man aged 40-49 years with Graves' ophthalmopathy. This chain joins TRBV10-3 and TRBJ2-7, with D perhaps matching TRBD2 (5 bases). This CDR3 reads CAIQAVGESYEQYF. The CDR3 DNA is TGTGCCATCCAGGCAGTCGGGGAATCCTACGAGCAGTACTTC.